The present T cell receptor beta chain was sequenced within a study of blood T cell repertoires in COVID-19. At the level of the study: In each case, the material was cDNA or gDNA derived from T cells, B-cell-depleted T cells, or PBMCs.

The germline CDR1 and CDR2 sequences are MGHRA and YSYEKL. V was pared by 1 base and J by 2 bases, with 7 bases of the junction left unmatched. The CDR3 spans 18 residues. Produced via immunoSEQ multiplex PCR; TCRdb's table is partial and in-frame only. The sample lists 140,000 to 150,000 clones; almost 90% were seen once. The sequence derives from a human donor in a cohort sampled during active COVID-19. The rearrangement links TRBV4-1 to TRBJ2-7; 14 bases map to TRBD2. What was sequenced was peripheral blood. The CDR3 sequence is CASSQGGLAGATTYEQYF. CDR3 bases: TGCGCCAGCAGCCAAGGGGGACTAGCGGGGGCGACAACCTACGAGCAGTACTTC.